This T cell receptor (beta chain) appears in the sequencing data of a study of immune evolution from preneoplasia to lung adenocarcinoma. This CDR3 spans 19 amino acids. The germline V and J ends were trimmed by 5 bases and 3 bases, with 29 bases remaining between them. The germline V gene has CDR1 SEHNR and CDR2 FQNEAQ (reference sequence). This clone was detected once. As yet, its antigen is unknown. Study-wide points: Normal lung had highest clonality; later lesions appeared denser, more diverse.

Assay used: immunoSEQ multiplex PCR; TCRdb lists only in-frame clones, some missing. The data contain about 5,400 clones, 70% to 90% of them singletons. Macro-dissection enriched premalignant or tumor cells before nucleic acid extraction. The sequence was collected from a person aged 50 to 70 with lung adenocarcinoma. The chain has TRBV7-9 and TRBJ2-7; a weak D match, TRBD2 (6 bases). Material: FFPE invasive lung adenocarcinoma tissue. CDR3 sequence (DNA): TGTGCCAGCAGCCGGAGCGGCGGGGCCTCGACTAGGACCCGCTACGAGCAGTACTTC. The encoded protein is CASSRSGGASTRTRYEQYF.